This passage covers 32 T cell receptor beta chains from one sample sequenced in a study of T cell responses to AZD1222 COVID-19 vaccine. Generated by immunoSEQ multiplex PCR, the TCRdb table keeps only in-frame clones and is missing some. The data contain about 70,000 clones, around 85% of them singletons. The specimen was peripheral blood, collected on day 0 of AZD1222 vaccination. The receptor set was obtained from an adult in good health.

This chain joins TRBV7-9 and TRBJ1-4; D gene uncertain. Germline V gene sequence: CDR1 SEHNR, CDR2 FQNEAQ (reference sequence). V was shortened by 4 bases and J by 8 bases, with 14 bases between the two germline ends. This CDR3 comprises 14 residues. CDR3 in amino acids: CASSYRPTEEKLFF. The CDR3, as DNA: TGTGCCAGCAGCTATCGCCCAACCGAGGAAAAACTGTTTTTT.

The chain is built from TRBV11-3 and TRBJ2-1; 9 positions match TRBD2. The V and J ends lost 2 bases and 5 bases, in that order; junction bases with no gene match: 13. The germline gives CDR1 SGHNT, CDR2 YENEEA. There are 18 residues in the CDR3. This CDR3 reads CASSLSRGGRAVHNEQFF. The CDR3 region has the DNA TGTGCCAGCAGCTTATCTCGCGGCGGGAGGGCCGTTCACAATGAGCAGTTCTTC.

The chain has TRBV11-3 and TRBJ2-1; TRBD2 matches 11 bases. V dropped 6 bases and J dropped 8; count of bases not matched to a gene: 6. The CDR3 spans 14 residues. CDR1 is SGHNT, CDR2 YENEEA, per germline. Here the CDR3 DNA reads TGTGCCAGCAGAACTGCTAGCGGGGGGTATGAGCAGTTCTTC. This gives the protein CASRTASGGYEQFF.

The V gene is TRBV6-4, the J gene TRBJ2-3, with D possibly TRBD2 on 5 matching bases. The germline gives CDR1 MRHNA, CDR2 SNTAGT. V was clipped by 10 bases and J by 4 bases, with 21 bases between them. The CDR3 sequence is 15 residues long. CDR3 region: CATPEEEVKADTQYF. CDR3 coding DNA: TGTGCCACCCCCGAGGAGGAGGTCAAGGCAGATACGCAGTATTTT.

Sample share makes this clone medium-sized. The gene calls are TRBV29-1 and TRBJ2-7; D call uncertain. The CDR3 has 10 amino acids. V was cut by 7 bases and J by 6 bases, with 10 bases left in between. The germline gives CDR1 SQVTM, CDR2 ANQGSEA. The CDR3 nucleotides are TGCAGCGCCCTCGAGGTCGAGCAGTACTTC. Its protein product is CSALEVEQYF.

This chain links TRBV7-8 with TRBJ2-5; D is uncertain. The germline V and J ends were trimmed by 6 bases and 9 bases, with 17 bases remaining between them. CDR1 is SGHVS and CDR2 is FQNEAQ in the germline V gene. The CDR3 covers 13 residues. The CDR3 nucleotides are TGTGCCAGCAGTCCGAACTGGATGTATGCCCAGTACTTC. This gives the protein CASSPNWMYAQYF.

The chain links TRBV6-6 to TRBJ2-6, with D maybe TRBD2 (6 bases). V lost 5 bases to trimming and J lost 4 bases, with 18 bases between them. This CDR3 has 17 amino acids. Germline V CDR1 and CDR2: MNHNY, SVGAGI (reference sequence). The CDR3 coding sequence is TGTGCCAGCAGTCTTCGAGGGGCGGGGAGCGGGGCCAACGTCCTGACTTTC. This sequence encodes CASSLRGAGSGANVLTF.

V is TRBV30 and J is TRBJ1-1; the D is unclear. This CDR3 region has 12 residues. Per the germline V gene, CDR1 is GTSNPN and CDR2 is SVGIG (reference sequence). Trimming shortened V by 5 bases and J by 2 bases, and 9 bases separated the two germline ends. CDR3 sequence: CAWARSNTEAFF. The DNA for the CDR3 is TGTGCCTGGGCCCGGAGCAACACTGAAGCTTTCTTT.

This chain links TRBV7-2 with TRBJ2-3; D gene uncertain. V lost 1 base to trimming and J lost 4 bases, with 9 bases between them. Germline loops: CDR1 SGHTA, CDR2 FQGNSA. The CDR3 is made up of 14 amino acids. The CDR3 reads CASSLERRPDTQYF. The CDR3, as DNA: TGTGCCAGCAGCTTAGAGAGGCGGCCAGATACGCAGTATTTT.

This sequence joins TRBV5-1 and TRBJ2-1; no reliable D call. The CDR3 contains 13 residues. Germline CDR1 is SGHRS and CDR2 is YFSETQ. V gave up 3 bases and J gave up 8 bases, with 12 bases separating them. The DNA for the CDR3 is TGCGCCAGCAGCTCATCATTTCTAGATGAGCAGTTCTTC. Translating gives CASSSSFLDEQFF.

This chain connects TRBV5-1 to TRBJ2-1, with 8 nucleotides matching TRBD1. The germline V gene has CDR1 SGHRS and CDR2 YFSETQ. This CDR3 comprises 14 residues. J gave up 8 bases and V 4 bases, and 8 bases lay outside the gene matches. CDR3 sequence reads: CASSQRQGKDEQFF. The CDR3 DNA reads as TGCGCCAGCAGCCAGAGACAGGGGAAAGATGAGCAGTTCTTC.

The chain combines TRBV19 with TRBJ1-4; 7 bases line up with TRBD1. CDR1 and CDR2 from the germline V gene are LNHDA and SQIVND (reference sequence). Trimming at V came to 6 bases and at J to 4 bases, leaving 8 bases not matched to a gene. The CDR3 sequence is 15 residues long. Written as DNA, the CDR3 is TGTGCCAGTAGAAGCGGGGACAGTTATAATGAAAAACTGTTTTTT. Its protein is CASRSGDSYNEKLFF.

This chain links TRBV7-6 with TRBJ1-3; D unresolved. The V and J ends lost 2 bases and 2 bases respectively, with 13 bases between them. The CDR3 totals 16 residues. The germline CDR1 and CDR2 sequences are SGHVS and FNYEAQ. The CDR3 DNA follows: TGTGCCAGCAGCTTAATGATTAATGGGGCTGGAAACACCATATATTTT. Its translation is CASSLMINGAGNTIYF. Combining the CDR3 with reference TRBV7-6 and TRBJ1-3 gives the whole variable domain GAGVSQSPRYKVTKRGQDVALRCDPISGHVSLYWYRQALGQGPEFLTYFNYEAQQDKSGLPNDRFSAERPEGSISTLTIQRTEQRDSAMYRCASSLMINGAGNTIYFGEGSWLTVV.

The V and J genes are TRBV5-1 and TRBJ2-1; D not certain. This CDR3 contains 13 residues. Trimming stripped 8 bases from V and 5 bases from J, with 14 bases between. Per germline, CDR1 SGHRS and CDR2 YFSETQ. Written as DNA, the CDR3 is TGCGCCAGTGCCCAGGCCCTCCACAATGAGCAGTTCTTC. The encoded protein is CASAQALHNEQFF.

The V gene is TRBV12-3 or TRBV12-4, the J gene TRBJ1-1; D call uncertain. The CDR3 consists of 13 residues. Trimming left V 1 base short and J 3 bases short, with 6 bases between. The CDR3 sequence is CASSLVGYTEAFF. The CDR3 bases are TGTGCCAGCAGTTTAGTCGGCTACACTGAAGCTTTCTTT.

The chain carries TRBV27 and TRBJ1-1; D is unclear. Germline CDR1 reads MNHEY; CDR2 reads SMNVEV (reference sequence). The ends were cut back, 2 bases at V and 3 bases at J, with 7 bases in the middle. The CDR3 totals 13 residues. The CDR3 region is CASSLKGDTEAFF. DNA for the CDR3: TGTGCCAGCAGTTTAAAGGGAGACACTGAAGCTTTCTTT.

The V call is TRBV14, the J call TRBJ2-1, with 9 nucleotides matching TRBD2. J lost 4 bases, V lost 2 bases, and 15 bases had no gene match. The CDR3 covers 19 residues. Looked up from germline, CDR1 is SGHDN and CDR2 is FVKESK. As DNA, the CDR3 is TGTGCCAGCAGCCAATACGTCGGGGCCTCTAGCGGGACTTACAATGAGCAGTTCTTC. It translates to CASSQYVGASSGTYNEQFF.

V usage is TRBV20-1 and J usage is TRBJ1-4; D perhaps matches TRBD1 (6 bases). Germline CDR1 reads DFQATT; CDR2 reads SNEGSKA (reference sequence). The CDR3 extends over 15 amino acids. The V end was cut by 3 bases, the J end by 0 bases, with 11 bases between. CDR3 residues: CSASMDSATNEKLFF. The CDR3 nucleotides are TGCAGTGCTAGTATGGACAGCGCAACTAATGAAAAACTGTTTTTT.

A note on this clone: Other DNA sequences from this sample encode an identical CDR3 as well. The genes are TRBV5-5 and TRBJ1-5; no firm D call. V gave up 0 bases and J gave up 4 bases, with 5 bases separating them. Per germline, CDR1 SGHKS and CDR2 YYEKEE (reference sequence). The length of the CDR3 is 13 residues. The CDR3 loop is CASSLVVNQPQHF. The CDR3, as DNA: TGTGCCAGCAGCTTGGTAGTTAATCAGCCCCAGCATTTT.

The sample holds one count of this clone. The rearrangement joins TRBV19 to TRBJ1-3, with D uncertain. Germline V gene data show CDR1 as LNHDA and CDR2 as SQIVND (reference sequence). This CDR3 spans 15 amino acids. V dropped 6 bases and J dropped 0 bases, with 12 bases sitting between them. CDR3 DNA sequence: TGTGCCAGTAGCTCCACAGCTTACTCTGGAAACACCATATATTTT. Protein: CASSSTAYSGNTIYF.

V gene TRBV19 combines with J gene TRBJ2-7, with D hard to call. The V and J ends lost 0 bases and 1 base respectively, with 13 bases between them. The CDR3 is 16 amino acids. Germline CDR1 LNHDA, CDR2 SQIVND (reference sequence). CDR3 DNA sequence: TGTGCCAGTAGTATAGATTTAGGCCGACCATCCTACGAGCAGTACTTC. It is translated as CASSIDLGRPSYEQYF.

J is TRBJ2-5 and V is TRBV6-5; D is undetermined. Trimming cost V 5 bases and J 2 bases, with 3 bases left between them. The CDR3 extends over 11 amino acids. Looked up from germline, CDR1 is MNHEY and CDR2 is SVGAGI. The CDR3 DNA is TGTGCCAGCAGTAGACAAGAGACCCAGTACTTC. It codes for CASSRQETQYF.

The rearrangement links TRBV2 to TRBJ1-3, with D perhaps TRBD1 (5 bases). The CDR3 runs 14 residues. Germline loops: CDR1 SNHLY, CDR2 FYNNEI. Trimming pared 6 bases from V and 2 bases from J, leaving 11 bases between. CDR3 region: CASSDDRTGNTIYF. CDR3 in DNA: TGTGCCAGCAGCGACGACAGAACTGGAAACACCATATATTTT.

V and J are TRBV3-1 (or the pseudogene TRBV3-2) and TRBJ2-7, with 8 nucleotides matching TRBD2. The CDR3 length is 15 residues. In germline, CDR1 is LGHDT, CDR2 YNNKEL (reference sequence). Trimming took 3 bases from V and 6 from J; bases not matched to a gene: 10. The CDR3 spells CASSHPTRGGFEQYF. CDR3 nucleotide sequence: TGTGCCAGCAGCCACCCGACACGGGGGGGGTTCGAGCAGTACTTC.

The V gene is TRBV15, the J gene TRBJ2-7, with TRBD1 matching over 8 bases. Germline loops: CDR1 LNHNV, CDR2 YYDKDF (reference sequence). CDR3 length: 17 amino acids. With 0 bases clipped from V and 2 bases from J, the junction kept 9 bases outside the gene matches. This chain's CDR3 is CATSRDQRQGLTYEQYF. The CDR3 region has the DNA TGTGCCACCAGCAGAGATCAGAGACAGGGGCTAACCTACGAGCAGTACTTC.

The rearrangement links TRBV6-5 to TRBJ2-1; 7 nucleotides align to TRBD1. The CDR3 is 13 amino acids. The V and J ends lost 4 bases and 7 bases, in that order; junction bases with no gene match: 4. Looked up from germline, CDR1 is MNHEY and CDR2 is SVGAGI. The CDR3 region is CASSFQQGNEQFF. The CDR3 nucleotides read TGTGCCAGCAGTTTTCAACAGGGGAATGAGCAGTTCTTC.

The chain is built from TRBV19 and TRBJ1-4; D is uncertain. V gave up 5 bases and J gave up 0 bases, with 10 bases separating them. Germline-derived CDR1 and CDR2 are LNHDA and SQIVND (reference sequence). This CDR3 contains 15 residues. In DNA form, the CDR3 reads TGTGCCAGTAGTTACCGCGGCGCAACTAATGAAAAACTGTTTTTT. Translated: CASSYRGATNEKLFF.

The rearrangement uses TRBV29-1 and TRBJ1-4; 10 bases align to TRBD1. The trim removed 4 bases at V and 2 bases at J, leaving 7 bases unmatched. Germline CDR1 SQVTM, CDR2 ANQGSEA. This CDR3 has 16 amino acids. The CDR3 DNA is TGCAGCGTTGGGCGGGACAGGGGTTCTACTAATGAAAAACTGTTTTTT. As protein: CSVGRDRGSTNEKLFF.

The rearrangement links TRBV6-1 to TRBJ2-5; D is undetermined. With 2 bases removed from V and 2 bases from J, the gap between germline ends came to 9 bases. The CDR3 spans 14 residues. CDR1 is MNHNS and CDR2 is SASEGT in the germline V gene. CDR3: CASSEYARQETQYF. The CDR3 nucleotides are TGTGCCAGCAGTGAATACGCCAGACAAGAGACCCAGTACTTC.

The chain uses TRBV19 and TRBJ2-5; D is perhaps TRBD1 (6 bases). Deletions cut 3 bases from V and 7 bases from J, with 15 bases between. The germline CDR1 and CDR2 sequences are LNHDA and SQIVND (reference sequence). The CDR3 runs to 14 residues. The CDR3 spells CASSIGQGKGTQYF. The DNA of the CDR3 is TGTGCCAGTAGTATCGGGCAGGGGAAAGGGACCCAGTACTTC.

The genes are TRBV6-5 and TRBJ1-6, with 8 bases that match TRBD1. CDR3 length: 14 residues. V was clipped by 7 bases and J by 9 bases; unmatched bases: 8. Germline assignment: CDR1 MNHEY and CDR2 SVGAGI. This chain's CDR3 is CASTRTGKGSPLHF. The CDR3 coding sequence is TGTGCCAGCACGCGGACAGGGAAGGGTTCACCCCTCCACTTT.

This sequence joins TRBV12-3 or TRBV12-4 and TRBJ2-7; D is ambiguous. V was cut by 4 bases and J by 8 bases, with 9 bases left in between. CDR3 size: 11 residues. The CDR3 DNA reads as TGTGCCAGCAGTTCCGGTTACCAGCAGTACTTC. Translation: CASSSGYQQYF.